This T cell receptor beta chain was sequenced for a study of T cell responses to AZD1222 COVID-19 vaccine. The CDR3 runs 18 residues. The germline V gene encodes CDR1 MNHNY and CDR2 SVGAGI (reference sequence). Trimming stripped 5 bases from V and 0 bases from J, with 20 bases between. TCRdb's copy holds only in-frame clones and misses some; the assay was immunoSEQ multiplex PCR. The sample includes 80,000 or so clones, 87% of them seen just once. Study-level results: Every sample of the repertoires postdated the peak T cell response. Dominant at 160-218 and 743-854, vaccine-associated CD4 TCRs also spanned spike.

Notes on this clone: Antigen: not known.

The chain joins TRBV6-6 to TRBJ1-5, with D tentatively TRBD1 (6 bases). The sample in question was peripheral blood, obtained on day 0 of AZD1222 vaccination. This receptor was identified in an adult in good health. CDR3 region: CASSRGGAGGYSNQPQHF. The CDR3 coding sequence is TGTGCCAGCAGTCGGGGGGGGGCCGGGGGATATAGCAATCAGCCCCAGCATTTT.